These 20 T cell receptor beta chains share one sample of origin, sequenced in a study of blood T cell repertoires in COVID-19. TCRdb's copy holds only in-frame clones and misses some; the assay was immunoSEQ multiplex PCR. This sample carries nearly 80,000 clones, 84% of them seen once, and the ten largest clones take 3.5%. The source material was peripheral blood. The receptors derive from a middle-aged man with acute or convalescent COVID-19.

The V gene is TRBV6-1, the J gene TRBJ2-1; D might be TRBD2 (5 bases). The CDR3 has 15 amino acids. V lost 2 bases to trimming and J lost 4 bases, with 12 bases between them. The V gene's germline CDR1 is MNHNS and CDR2 SASEGT. This CDR3 reads CASSEQAGPYNEQFF. For the CDR3, the DNA is TGTGCCAGCAGTGAACAGGCGGGCCCATACAATGAGCAGTTCTTC.

The sample holds one count of this clone. This chain connects TRBV28 to TRBJ1-1, with D maybe TRBD1 (6 bases). Germline CDR1 MDHEN, CDR2 SYDVKM. Trimming left V 10 bases short and J 0 bases short, with 15 bases between. The CDR3 sequence is 14 residues long. The CDR3 DNA reads TGTGCCACCTTACCCGGGACACTGAACACTGAAGCTTTCTTT. As protein: CATLPGTLNTEAFF.

This clone was seen a single time. V usage is TRBV9 and J usage is TRBJ1-2; 7 bases line up with TRBD1. The CDR3 has 14 amino acids. The germline gives CDR1 SGDLS, CDR2 YYNGEE. V trimming: 2 bases; J trimming: 4 bases; junction bases outside the gene matches: 5. CDR3 in amino acids: CASSVTGTLYGYTF. The CDR3 bases are TGTGCCAGCAGCGTGACAGGGACCCTCTATGGCTACACCTTC.

The chain links TRBV11-3 to TRBJ2-7; possible D gene TRBD2, 5 bases. The CDR3 covers 12 residues. Germline CDR1 SGHNT, CDR2 YENEEA. V was trimmed by 1 base and J by 6 bases, leaving 7 bases between them. In DNA form, the CDR3 reads TGTGCCAGCAGCTTAGTCGGGGTCGAGCAGTACTTC. This translates into CASSLVGVEQYF.

The gene calls are TRBV4-3 and TRBJ2-7; 11 positions agree with TRBD2. Trimming at V came to 4 bases and at J to 0 bases, leaving 14 bases not matched to a gene. This CDR3 is 19 amino acids long. Germline CDR1 and CDR2: LGHNA and YSLEER. The CDR3 nucleotides are TGCGCCAGCAGCCCCCATGCCTTAGCGGGGGGGCAGGGCTCCTACGAGCAGTACTTC. Translation: CASSPHALAGGQGSYEQYF.

The rearrangement links TRBV7-2 to TRBJ2-4; D perhaps matches TRBD2 (5 bases). Trimming cost V 5 bases and J 6 bases, with 11 bases left between them. Germline values: CDR1 SGHTA, CDR2 FQGNSA. The length of the CDR3 is 13 residues. The CDR3 protein is CASSEGRGNIQYF. CDR3 in DNA: TGTGCCAGCAGCGAAGGCCGGGGAAACATTCAGTACTTC.

The chain links TRBV11-3 to TRBJ2-5; TRBD2 is a possible D gene (5 bases). CDR1 and CDR2 from the germline V gene are SGHNT and YENEEA. V was clipped by 3 bases and J by 5 bases, with 13 bases between them. The CDR3 is made up of 14 amino acids. Written as DNA, the CDR3 is TGTGCCAGCAGCTTGGGTCGAGGGTTCGAGACCCAGTACTTC. Encoded protein: CASSLGRGFETQYF.

J is TRBJ2-5 and V is TRBV7-9; 9 bases align to TRBD1. Germline V gives CDR1 SEHNR, CDR2 FQNEAQ (reference sequence). The CDR3 totals 16 residues. V was pared by 1 base and J by 1 base, with 4 bases of the junction left unmatched. The CDR3 here is CASSLGDRGFQETQYF. For the CDR3, the DNA is TGTGCCAGCAGCTTAGGAGACAGGGGGTTCCAAGAGACCCAGTACTTC.

The chain recombines TRBV18 with TRBJ2-1; 9 nucleotides match TRBD1. This CDR3 contains 16 residues. J gave up 3 bases and V 6 bases, and 9 bases lay outside the gene matches. The germline V gene has CDR1 KGHSH and CDR2 LQKENI. CDR3 amino acids: CASSFGTGLSYNEQFF. The CDR3 region has the DNA TGTGCCAGCTCCTTCGGGACAGGGTTGAGCTACAATGAGCAGTTCTTC. Looking up the rest from reference TRBV18 and TRBJ2-1 gives the full variable domain: NAGVMQNPRHLVRRRGQEARLRCSPMKGHSHVYWYRQLPEEGLKFMVYLQKENIIDESGMPKERFSAEFPKEGPSILRIQQVVRGDSAAYFCASSFGTGLSYNEQFFGPGTRLTVL.

The chain carries TRBV2 and TRBJ2-1, with D possibly matching TRBD2 (7 bases). CDR1 and CDR2 from the germline V gene are SNHLY and FYNNEI. The CDR3 sequence is 19 residues long. Deletions cut 2 bases from V and 5 bases from J, with 25 bases between. Here the CDR3 DNA reads TGTGCCAGCAGTGAACTGGACAAACTCTTTCGGGGGGCCCACAATGAGCAGTTCTTC. Residues: CASSELDKLFRGAHNEQFF.

The V call is TRBV4-2, the J call TRBJ2-5; possibly TRBD2 for D (5 bases). Between the trimmed V and J ends, which lost 0 bases and 2 bases, there was a span of 16 bases. CDR1 and CDR2 from the germline V gene are LGHNA and YNFKEQ. This CDR3 region has 17 residues. The CDR3 loop is CASSQDWGDRNQETQYF. In nucleotides, the CDR3 is TGTGCCAGCAGCCAAGATTGGGGAGATCGGAATCAAGAGACCCAGTACTTC.

This clone was counted a single time. This chain links TRBV19 with TRBJ2-5; D might be TRBD1 (6 bases). V was clipped by 4 bases and J by 5 bases, with 14 bases between them. The germline gives CDR1 LNHDA, CDR2 SQIVND (reference sequence). The CDR3 loop spans 14 amino acids. The chain's CDR3 is CASSSTGTGETQYF. The CDR3 bases are TGTGCCAGTAGTAGCACAGGGACGGGGGAGACCCAGTACTTC.

This chain uses TRBV28 with TRBJ1-5; tentatively, D is TRBD1 (6 bases). The V gene lost 6 bases and the J gene lost 3 bases, with 15 bases spanning the gap. The CDR3 runs 15 residues. Germline V gives CDR1 MDHEN, CDR2 SYDVKM. The CDR3 loop is CASSRGGGLNQPQHF. CDR3 in DNA: TGTGCCAGCAGCCGAGGGGGGGGACTCAATCAGCCCCAGCATTTT.

The V and J genes are TRBV30 and TRBJ2-5, with TRBD1 identical over 7 bases. The J segment lost 2 bases and the V segment lost 6 bases, leaving 6 bases of the junction unmatched. Germline CDR1 is GTSNPN and CDR2 is SVGIG (reference sequence). The CDR3 is 13 residues long. CDR3 sequence: CACGDSLQETQYF. CDR3 DNA sequence: TGTGCCTGCGGGGACAGCTTGCAAGAGACCCAGTACTTC. Variable domain in full (rest from reference TRBV30 and TRBJ2-5): SQTIHQWPATLVQPVGSPLSLECTVEGTSNPNLYWYRQAAGRGLQLLFYSVGIGQISSEVPQNLSASRPQDRQFILSSKKLLLSDSGFYLCACGDSLQETQYFGPGTRLLVL.

The V and J genes are TRBV4-1 and TRBJ2-2, with 7 bases that match TRBD1. V gave up 4 bases and J gave up 2 bases; unmatched junction bases: 7. Germline V gene lookup returns CDR1 MGHRA and CDR2 YSYEKL. This CDR3 region has 16 residues. This chain's CDR3 is CASSPIQGLNTGELFF. The CDR3 nucleotides read TGCGCCAGCAGCCCTATACAGGGGCTTAACACCGGGGAGCTGTTTTTT.

V usage is TRBV10-3 and J usage is TRBJ2-2; D gene ambiguous. This CDR3 contains 14 residues. The ends were cut back, 7 bases at V and 2 bases at J, with 11 bases in the middle. The V gene's germline CDR1 is ENHRY and CDR2 SYGVKD. CDR3 region: CAITAVDNTGELFF. In DNA, the CDR3 is TGTGCCATCACGGCGGTCGACAACACCGGGGAGCTGTTTTTT.

This rearrangement joins TRBV7-9 to TRBJ2-3; the match to TRBD2 covers 12 bases. The CDR3 covers 15 residues. In germline, CDR1 is SEHNR, CDR2 FQNEAQ (reference sequence). V gave up 8 bases and J gave up 3 bases; unmatched junction bases: 6. The DNA of the CDR3 is TGTGCCAGCGGTTCTAGCGGGGGGGGGACAGATACGCAGTATTTT. Protein: CASGSSGGGTDTQYF.

The chain recombines TRBV29-1 with TRBJ2-3; no clear D. Germline V gives CDR1 SQVTM, CDR2 ANQGSEA. The CDR3 runs 13 residues. Trimming took off 4 bases at V and 1 base at J, with 9 bases between the two ends. The CDR3 loop is CSVGVSGTDTQYF. The CDR3 bases are TGCAGCGTTGGAGTCAGCGGCACAGATACGCAGTATTTT.

The CDR3 nucleotides read TGTGCCAGCAGTTTAATACAGTATCAGGGCAATGAGCAGTTCTTC. Amino acids: CASSLIQYQGNEQFF. The chain couples TRBV28 to TRBJ2-1, with D possibly matching TRBD1 (5 bases). The CDR3 is 15 amino acids. Germline CDR1 MDHEN, CDR2 SYDVKM. The V end was cut by 2 bases, the J end by 6 bases, with 14 bases between.

This clone has a single count. The chain combines TRBV6-5 with TRBJ1-5, with D maybe TRBD1 (6 bases). Looked up from germline, CDR1 is MNHEY and CDR2 is SVGAGI. The CDR3 is 14 amino acids. The V end was cut by 7 bases, the J end by 1 base, with 11 bases between. CDR3 sequence reads: CASKKGGSNQPQHF. The CDR3 bases are TGTGCCAGCAAGAAAGGGGGAAGCAATCAGCCCCAGCATTTT.